The T cell receptor (beta chain) under discussion was sequenced for a study of neoadjuvant nivolumab and ipilimumab in lung cancer. The protocol was immunoSEQ multiplex PCR, while the TCRdb copy is restricted to in-frame clones and leaves out a portion. The data hold tens of thousands of clones, with approximately 77% observed a single time. For this clone: Its antigen is currently unknown.

Germline trimming cut 2 bases from V and 4 bases from J; bases unmatched to any gene: 0. This CDR3 has 14 residues. In germline, CDR1 is MNHEY, CDR2 SVGAGI. Study-wide points: Pathologic regression was not significantly tied to TCR clonality. Only two of four nivolumab-treated tumors gained richness and clonality by surgery. TCR richness and clonality were higher in tumors than adjacent uninvolved lung. Pretherapy blood TCR richness correlated positively with resected tumor richness.

The receptor was derived from an adult with non-small cell lung cancer. The V gene is TRBV6-5, the J gene TRBJ2-3; TRBD2 matches 10 bases. The starting material was peripheral blood, obtained before neoadjuvant nivolumab, alone or with ipilimumab. The CDR3 coding sequence is TGTGCCAGCAGTTACGGGACTAGCGCAGATACGCAGTATTTT. This sequence encodes CASSYGTSADTQYF.